Here is one T cell receptor (beta chain) with its context. Its cognate antigen is unknown. This sample was included in a study of T cells expressing NK-cell markers. Broader study findings: Each of six donors carried dominant NKG2C+ clonotypes accounting for about 1.0-7.0% of CD8+ T cells.

This CDR3 comprises 16 residues. TCRdb derives one entry per CDR3 protein from the 5' RACE reads, leaving out DNA. The ten top clones account for roughly 7.2%, within a sample of roughly 430,000 distinct CDR3 sequences. This chain links TRBV12-3 or TRBV12-4 with TRBJ2-3. The TCR sequence derives from a woman between 18 and 70 years old in good health. Sequenced: blood T cells: a sorted CD56 or NKG2C T cell subset, CD4+ or CD8+ T cells, or bulk PBMC T cells (not recorded which). The CDR3 protein is CASSLARGGSTDTQYF.